This is a list of T cell receptor beta chains from one sample in a study of blood T cell repertoires in COVID-19. Sequencing was performed with immunoSEQ multiplex PCR; in TCRdb, only in-frame clones are kept and a portion is missing. Of tens of thousands of clones in the sample, approximately 90% were seen once. Source material: peripheral blood. All receptors derive from a man under 40 with acute or convalescent COVID-19. Both conserved end residues are part of each CDR3. Each record gives: clone size, J gene, V gene, D gene, CDR3 protein, CDR3 DNA. D genes are given only for firm matches. Clone size is stated in some rows and not others, as once, few, many or a class when expanded.

NA | TRBJ2-7 | TRBV28 | TRBD2 | CATFRTSGRRGGDEQYF | TGTGCCACCTTTCGGACTAGCGGGAGGCGAGGGGGTGACGAGCAGTACTTC
NA | TRBJ2-5 | TRBV6-2/TRBV6-3 | NA | CASSYVPGMPQETQYF | TGTGCCAGCAGTTACGTGCCAGGGATGCCCCAAGAGACCCAGTACTTC
NA | TRBJ1-5 | TRBV3-1/TRBV3-2 | NA | CASSQERGNQPQHF | TGTGCCAGCAGCCAAGAACGAGGGAATCAGCCCCAGCATTTT
NA | TRBJ1-3 | TRBV28 | NA | CASMTTGRSGNTIYF | TGTGCCAGCATGACCACAGGGCGTTCTGGAAACACCATATATTTT
NA | TRBJ2-5 | TRBV10-3 | TRBD2 | CARSAGGLDQETQYF | TGTGCCCGGAGTGCGGGAGGGTTGGACCAAGAGACCCAGTACTTC
NA | TRBJ2-1 | TRBV7-2 | NA | CASSINRANEQFF | TGTGCCAGCAGCATAAACAGGGCCAATGAGCAGTTCTTC
NA | TRBJ2-2 | TRBV6-5 | NA | CASSYSGRENTGELFF | TGTGCCAGCAGTTACTCCGGCAGGGAGAACACCGGGGAGCTGTTTTTT
NA | TRBJ2-3 | TRBV5-1 | NA | CASSLGSGPDTQYF | TGCGCCAGCAGCTTGGGGTCTGGGCCAGATACGCAGTATTTT
NA | TRBJ2-2 | TRBV12-3/TRBV12-4 | NA | CASSRASAGELFF | TGTGCCAGCAGCCGAGCGAGTGCCGGGGAGCTGTTTTTT
NA | TRBJ1-1 | TRBV19 | TRBD1 | CASKSGQGAMNTEAFF | TGTGCCAGTAAGTCGGGACAGGGGGCAATGAACACTGAAGCTTTCTTT
few | TRBJ2-7 | TRBV24-1 | NA | CATSDITSYEQYF | TGTGCCACCAGTGATATCACTAGCTACGAGCAGTACTTC
NA | TRBJ2-1 | TRBV7-9 | NA | CASSLVLAPYNEQFF | TGTGCCAGCAGCTTAGTCCTAGCACCCTACAATGAGCAGTTCTTC
NA | TRBJ1-2 | TRBV5-6 | NA | CASSLGTTGYTF | TGTGCCAGCAGCTTGGGGACAACGGGCTACACCTTC
once | TRBJ2-5 | TRBV6-6 | NA | CASDPGQVGETQYF | TGTGCCAGCGACCCGGGACAAGTGGGAGAGACCCAGTACTTC
NA | TRBJ2-7 | TRBV7-6 | NA | CASSLGAESSYEQYF | TGTGCCAGCAGCTTAGGGGCTGAGAGCTCCTACGAGCAGTACTTC
NA | TRBJ1-4 | TRBV7-9 | TRBD1 | CASSLALGGLEKLFF | TGTGCCAGCAGCTTAGCGCTAGGGGGCCTTGAAAAACTGTTTTTT
NA | TRBJ2-7 | TRBV28 | NA | CASSLSSSYEQYF | TGTGCCAGCAGTTTATCTAGCTCCTACGAGCAGTACTTC
NA | TRBJ2-3 | TRBV6-1 | TRBD2 | CASSESLAGGTDTQYF | TGTGCCAGCAGTGAATCGCTAGCGGGAGGGACGGATACGCAGTATTTT
NA | TRBJ2-2 | TRBV6-6 | TRBD2 | CASSYSGRDGTGELFF | TGTGCCAGCAGTTACTCGGGGAGGGATGGCACCGGGGAGCTGTTTTTT
once | TRBJ2-5 | TRBV5-5 | NA | CASSFREETQYF | TGTGCCAGCAGCTTCCGGGAGGAGACCCAGTACTTC
once | TRBJ2-5 | TRBV20-1 | TRBD2 | CSAVAGETQYF | TGCAGTGCTGTAGCGGGGGAGACCCAGTACTTC
NA | TRBJ2-3 | TRBV5-8 | TRBD2 | CASSLGGLSTDTQYF | TGTGCCAGCAGCTTGGGGGGACTAAGCACAGATACGCAGTATTTT
NA | TRBJ1-2 | TRBV29-1 | NA | CSSIPQGGYGYTF | TGCAGTTCCATTCCCCAGGGTGGGTATGGCTACACCTTC
NA | TRBJ2-4 | TRBV19 | TRBD2 | CASSKKLAGDGIGVAKNIQYF | TGTGCCAGTAGTAAAAAACTAGCGGGAGACGGAATTGGCGTCGCCAAAAACATTCAGTACTTC
NA | TRBJ2-4 | TRBV28 | TRBD2 | CASSRTPGLAHF | TGTGCCAGCAGCCGAACACCGGGACTAGCGCACTTC
NA | TRBJ2-7 | TRBV6-2/TRBV6-3 | TRBD2 | CASSSGGGGSYEQYF | TGTGCCAGCAGTTCCGGTGGGGGGGGAAGCTACGAGCAGTACTTC
few | TRBJ2-7 | TRBV29-1 | TRBD1 | CSVEETGQGSYEQYF | TGCAGCGTTGAAGAGACGGGACAGGGATCCTACGAGCAGTACTTC
NA | TRBJ2-1 | TRBV24-1 | TRBD2 | CATSRRLAGADNEQFF | TGTGCCACCAGTCGAAGACTAGCGGGAGCGGACAATGAGCAGTTCTTC
NA | TRBJ2-7 | TRBV5-1 | TRBD1 | CASSTGTGERQYF | TGCGCCAGCAGCACCGGGACAGGGGAGCGGCAGTACTTC
NA | TRBJ1-1 | TRBV4-1 | NA | CASSQERRDTEAFF | TGCGCCAGCAGCCAAGAAAGGAGGGACACTGAAGCTTTCTTT
NA | TRBJ1-3 | TRBV24-1 | NA | CATSDLNRDSGNTIYF | TGTGCCACCAGTGATTTGAACAGAGACTCTGGAAACACCATATATTTT
NA | TRBJ2-3 | TRBV30 | TRBD2 | CAWSRGSGRTDTQYF | TGTGCCTGGAGTCGGGGTAGCGGGAGGACAGATACGCAGTATTTT
NA | TRBJ2-5 | TRBV4-3 | TRBD2 | CASSQLAGGLLQTQYF | TGCGCCAGCAGCCAACTAGCGGGAGGTTTACTGCAGACCCAGTACTTC
NA | TRBJ1-1 | TRBV30 | TRBD1 | CASTGTMNTEAFF | TGTGCATCGACAGGGACAATGAACACTGAAGCTTTCTTT
NA | TRBJ1-1 | TRBV9 | TRBD1 | CTSSATGRDTEAFF | TGTACCAGCAGCGCGACAGGGCGGGACACTGAAGCTTTCTTT
NA | TRBJ1-4 | TRBV30 | NA | CAWSLPGAGNEKLFF | TGTGCCTGGAGCCTACCCGGCGCAGGGAATGAAAAACTGTTTTTT
few | TRBJ2-1 | TRBV7-2 | TRBD2 | CASSHASGGVYNEQFF | TGTGCCAGCAGCCACGCTAGCGGGGGTGTATACAATGAGCAGTTCTTC
NA | TRBJ1-4 | TRBV4-1 | TRBD1 | CASSRFTGTATTNEKLFF | TGCGCCAGCAGCCGGTTTACCGGGACAGCTACAACTAATGAAAAACTGTTTTTT
NA | TRBJ2-1 | TRBV29-1 | NA | CSVELRDNEQFF | TGCAGCGTTGAATTAAGAGACAATGAGCAGTTCTTC
once | TRBJ2-4 | TRBV9 | TRBD1 | CASSVGQGAGNIQYF | TGTGCCAGCAGCGTAGGACAGGGGGCAGGAAACATTCAGTACTTC